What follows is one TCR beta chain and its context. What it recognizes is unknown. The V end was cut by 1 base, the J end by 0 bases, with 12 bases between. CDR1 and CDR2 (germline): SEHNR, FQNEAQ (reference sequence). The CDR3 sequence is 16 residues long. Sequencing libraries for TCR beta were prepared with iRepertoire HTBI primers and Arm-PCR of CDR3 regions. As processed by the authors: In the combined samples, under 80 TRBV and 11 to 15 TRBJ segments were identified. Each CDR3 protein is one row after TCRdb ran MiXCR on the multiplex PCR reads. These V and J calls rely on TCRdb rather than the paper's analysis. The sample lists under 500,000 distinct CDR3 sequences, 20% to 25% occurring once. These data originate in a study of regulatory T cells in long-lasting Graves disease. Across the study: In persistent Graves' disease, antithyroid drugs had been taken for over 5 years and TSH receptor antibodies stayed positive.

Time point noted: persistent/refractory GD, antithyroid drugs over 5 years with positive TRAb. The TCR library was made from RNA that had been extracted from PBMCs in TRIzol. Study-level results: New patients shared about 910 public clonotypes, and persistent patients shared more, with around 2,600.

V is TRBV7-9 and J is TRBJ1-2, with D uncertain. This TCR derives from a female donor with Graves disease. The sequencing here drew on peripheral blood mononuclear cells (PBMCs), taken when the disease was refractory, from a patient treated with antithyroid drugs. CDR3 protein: CASSLEGVGPNYGYTF. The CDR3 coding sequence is TGTGCCAGCAGCTTAGAGGGTGTAGGCCCTAACTATGGCTACACCTTC.